What follows are 29 T cell receptor beta chains derived from one specimen sequenced in a study of identifying expanded T cells in peripheral blood. Profiling relied on immunoSEQ multiplex PCR, and the TCRdb table lists in-frame clones only, not all of them. The sample lists approximately 120,000 clones, about nine tenths occurring once. Source material: blood. The receptors come from a person aged 18 to 69 in good health.

The chain employs TRBV5-5 and TRBJ2-6, with D unclear. Between the trimmed V and J ends, which lost 0 bases and 0 bases, there was a span of 7 bases. The CDR3 has 16 amino acids. Germline lookup yields CDR1 SGHKS and CDR2 YYEKEE (reference sequence). The CDR3 loop reads CASSLVWSSGANVLTF. DNA for the CDR3: TGTGCCAGCAGCTTGGTGTGGAGCTCTGGGGCCAACGTCCTGACTTTC.

This clone showed up just a few times. This rearrangement joins TRBV7-8 to TRBJ1-2, with unresolved D. Germline CDR1 SGHVS, CDR2 FQNEAQ. Trimming removed 2 bases from V and 5 bases from J, with 6 bases in between. This CDR3 comprises 12 residues. CDR3 DNA sequence: TGTGCCAGCAGCTTATCGGGGTATGGCTACACCTTC. This translates into CASSLSGYGYTF.

The V gene is TRBV28, the J gene TRBJ2-7; D remains unclear. This CDR3 contains 15 residues. Germline V lookup: CDR1 MDHEN, CDR2 SYDVKM. Trimming took 4 bases from V and 6 from J, leaving 19 bases between them. The CDR3 DNA is TGTGCCAGCAGTTGGGCCGGGTCCAAGGACGCCGAGCAGTACTTC. Its protein product is CASSWAGSKDAEQYF.

The chain employs TRBV12-5 and TRBJ2-3; D is unresolved. The CDR3 consists of 12 residues. Germline CDR1 and CDR2: LGHNT and FRNRAP. Trimming left V 10 bases short and J 0 bases short, with 8 bases between. The CDR3: CAITLSTDTQYF. As DNA, the CDR3 is TGTGCTATAACCCTCAGCACAGATACGCAGTATTTT.

This clone was detected only a few times. The chain uses TRBV11-2 and TRBJ2-1, with D hard to call. The V end lost 5 bases, the J end lost 8 bases, and 19 bases lay between the germline ends. The germline V gene has CDR1 SGHAT and CDR2 FQNNGV. The length of the CDR3 is 15 residues. The CDR3 DNA reads as TGTGCCAGCAGCCAGACGCCACAGCAAGGTGATGAGCAGTTCTTC. Translation: CASSQTPQQGDEQFF.

The V gene is TRBV5-4, the J gene TRBJ2-7; 7 bases agree with TRBD1. Germline V gene sequence: CDR1 SGHNT, CDR2 YYREEE (reference sequence). With 3 bases clipped from V and 5 bases from J, the junction kept 8 bases outside the gene matches. The CDR3 runs 14 residues. CDR3 nucleotides: TGTGCCAGCAGCTCGCAGGGGGTAATCAACGAGCAGTACTTC. As protein: CASSSQGVINEQYF.

In nucleotides, the CDR3 is TGCGCCAGCAGCTTGGCTCCGTTCACCGGGGAGCTGTTTTTT. It encodes CASSLAPFTGELFF. The gene calls are TRBV5-1 and TRBJ2-2; D call uncertain. The germline gives CDR1 SGHRS, CDR2 YFSETQ. V lost 0 bases, J lost 4 bases, and 7 bases lay in between. This CDR3 comprises 14 residues.

The chain links TRBV25-1 to TRBJ2-7; no clear D gene. There are 15 residues in the CDR3. Germline CDR1 and CDR2: MGHDK and SYGVNS. The V end lost 5 bases, the J end lost 3 bases, and 17 bases lay between the germline ends. The DNA for the CDR3 is TGTGCCAGCAGTTCCTGGGTGGGATCGAGCTACGAGCAGTACTTC. Its translation: CASSSWVGSSYEQYF.

This clone was seen only a few times. The chain recombines TRBV27 with TRBJ1-2, with D possibly being TRBD1 (5 bases). The CDR3 extends over 14 amino acids. Germline CDR1 MNHEY, CDR2 SMNVEV (reference sequence). Trimming took 2 bases from V and 2 from J, leaving 9 bases between them. The CDR3 DNA is TGTGCCAGCAGTTTAGTCGGGGCCAACTATGGCTACACCTTC. Amino acids: CASSLVGANYGYTF.

Only a few counts were recorded for this clone. The chain has TRBV10-3 and TRBJ1-1, with 8 nucleotides matching TRBD1. This CDR3 spans 13 amino acids. Germline CDR1 and CDR2: ENHRY and SYGVKD. V was pared by 6 bases and J by 4 bases, with 4 bases of the junction left unmatched. The CDR3 protein is CAISYRGGTEAFF. DNA of the CDR3: TGTGCCATCAGCTACAGGGGGGGCACTGAAGCTTTCTTT.

The chain recombines TRBV19 with TRBJ1-2; possible D gene TRBD1, 5 bases. V was cut by 3 bases and J by 6 bases, with 14 bases left in between. Germline-derived CDR1 and CDR2 are LNHDA and SQIVND (reference sequence). The CDR3 length is 14 residues. The CDR3, as DNA: TGTGCCAGTAGTATTGGTCAGGGATTTGATGGCTACACCTTC. This sequence encodes CASSIGQGFDGYTF.

The chain employs TRBV7-7 and TRBJ2-1; 10 bases line up with TRBD2. J gave up 7 bases and V 4 bases, and 10 bases lay outside the gene matches. This CDR3 contains 16 residues. In germline, CDR1 is SSHAT, CDR2 FNYEAQ (reference sequence). CDR3 region: CASSSHTAGGGNEQFF. The CDR3 region has the DNA TGTGCCAGCAGCTCGCACACAGCGGGGGGGGGTAATGAGCAGTTCTTC.

V is TRBV7-8 and J is TRBJ2-7; D gene unclear. The CDR3 covers 13 residues. Germline V CDR1 and CDR2: SGHVS, FQNEAQ. V lost 2 bases to trimming and J lost 1 base, with 6 bases between them. The CDR3 is CASSLPPSYEQYF. CDR3 bases: TGTGCCAGCAGCTTACCCCCATCCTACGAGCAGTACTTC. Supplemented by reference TRBV7-8 and TRBJ2-7, the full variable domain reads GAGVSQSPRYKVAKRGQDVALRCDPISGHVSLFWYQQALGQGPEFLTYFQNEAQLDKSGLPSDRFFAERPEGSVSTLKIQRTQQEDSAVYLCASSLPPSYEQYFGPGTRLTVT.

This clone was seen a handful of times. The chain recombines TRBV9 with TRBJ1-1, with 7 bases fitting TRBD1. J gave up 5 bases and V 3 bases, and 7 bases lay outside the gene matches. Germline CDR1 and CDR2: SGDLS and YYNGEE. The CDR3 consists of 14 residues. CDR3 region: CASSGTGGGTEAFF. In nucleotides, the CDR3 is TGTGCCAGCAGCGGGACAGGCGGGGGTACTGAAGCTTTCTTT.

CDR3 coding DNA: TGTGCCAGTAGTATGGAGGGTGACTATGGCTACACCTTC. Its protein is CASSMEGDYGYTF. The gene calls are TRBV19 and TRBJ1-2; D gene ambiguous. Germline CDR1 is LNHDA and CDR2 is SQIVND (reference sequence). The V and J ends lost 3 bases and 3 bases respectively, with 8 bases between them. The CDR3 has 13 residues. Full variable domain (outside the CDR3, taken from reference TRBV19 and TRBJ1-2): DGGITQSPKYLFRKEGQNVTLSCEQNLNHDAMYWYRQDPGQGLRLIYYSQIVNDFQKGDIAEGYSVSREKKESFPLTVTSAQKNPTAFYLCASSMEGDYGYTFGSGTRLTVV.

The genes are TRBV6-5 and TRBJ1-2; 9 bases line up with TRBD1. The CDR3 contains 14 residues. Germline CDR1 is MNHEY and CDR2 is SVGAGI. V shed 6 bases and J 8 bases; nucleotides not matched to a gene: 10. The chain's CDR3 is CASSPIQGADGYTF. The CDR3 region has the DNA TGTGCCAGCAGCCCAATACAGGGGGCGGACGGCTACACCTTC.

The chain is built from TRBV7-3 and TRBJ1-1; tentatively, D is TRBD1 (5 bases). The CDR3 is 14 residues long. V was shortened by 7 bases and J by 1 base, with 13 bases between the two germline ends. The germline V gene encodes CDR1 SGHTA and CDR2 FQGTGA. Here the CDR3 DNA reads TGTGCCAGCACCCCGGGGCAGGGGAACACTGAAGCTTTCTTT. Its translation is CASTPGQGNTEAFF.

The gene calls are TRBV27 and TRBJ1-5, with no clear D. The CDR3 covers 13 residues. Trimming removed 4 bases at V and 0 bases at J, with 4 bases between. Germline V gene data show CDR1 as MNHEY and CDR2 as SMNVEV (reference sequence). The CDR3 region has the DNA TGTGCCAGCAGTTCCCTTAGCAATCAGCCCCAGCATTTT. It codes for CASSSLSNQPQHF.

The chain combines TRBV25-1 with TRBJ1-2; D unclear. This CDR3 comprises 18 residues. The V end lost 1 base, the J end lost 4 bases, and 22 bases lay between the germline ends. The V gene's germline CDR1 is MGHDK and CDR2 SYGVNS. This CDR3 reads CASSEWTAALSRGYGYTF. The CDR3 nucleotides read TGTGCCAGCAGTGAATGGACGGCAGCCCTTTCTCGAGGCTATGGCTACACCTTC.

The genes are TRBV30 and TRBJ1-4; D may be TRBD1 (6 bases). The CDR3 is made up of 15 amino acids. V was clipped by 8 bases and J by 1 base, with 17 bases between them. From germline, CDR1 is GTSNPN and CDR2 SVGIG (reference sequence). The CDR3 here is CAGGERGGTNEKLFF. CDR3 DNA: TGTGCCGGGGGCGAGAGGGGAGGAACTAATGAAAAACTGTTTTTT.

The chain recombines TRBV11-3 with TRBJ2-2, with a possible D match to TRBD2 (5 bases). The V end lost 6 bases, the J end lost 4 bases, and 9 bases lay between the germline ends. Germline values: CDR1 SGHNT, CDR2 YENEEA. The CDR3 is 13 amino acids. The CDR3 DNA reads TGTGCCAGCAGTCAACTAGGCACCGGGGAGCTGTTTTTT. It translates to CASSQLGTGELFF.

CDR3 sequence: CASSASKGGLSSYEQYF. DNA for the CDR3: TGCGCCAGCAGTGCATCAAAGGGGGGTCTTAGCTCCTACGAGCAGTACTTC. V gene TRBV10-2 combines with J gene TRBJ2-7; either TRBD1 or TRBD2 may fit D (6 bases each). The ends were cut back, 4 bases at V and 0 bases at J, with 19 bases in the middle. CDR3 length: 17 amino acids. CDR1 and CDR2 (germline): WSHSY, SAAADI.

V is TRBV30 and J is TRBJ2-7; 7 positions agree with TRBD1. J was trimmed by 7 bases and V by 0 bases; bases with no gene match: 6. This CDR3 contains 13 residues. Germline CDR1 reads GTSNPN; CDR2 reads SVGIG (reference sequence). CDR3 amino acids: CAWSVSRDSEQYF. CDR3 bases: TGTGCCTGGAGTGTTTCCAGGGACAGTGAGCAGTACTTC. The entire variable domain, with the rest obtained from reference TRBV30 and TRBJ2-7, is as follows: SQTIHQWPATLVQPVGSPLSLECTVEGTSNPNLYWYRQAAGRGLQLLFYSVGIGQISSEVPQNLSASRPQDRQFILSSKKLLLSDSGFYLCAWSVSRDSEQYFGPGTRLTVT.

This chain joins TRBV7-9 and TRBJ2-7, with 11 nucleotides matching TRBD1. Trimming cost V 2 bases and J 3 bases; bases outside gene matches: 6. The CDR3 sequence is 16 residues long. Germline V gene data show CDR1 as SEHNR and CDR2 as FQNEAQ (reference sequence). CDR3 bases: TGTGCCAGCAGCTTATGGTGGACAGGGGGCAACTACGAGCAGTACTTC. This encodes CASSLWWTGGNYEQYF.

V and J are TRBV28 and TRBJ2-7; 7 nucleotides match TRBD2. Germline V CDR1 and CDR2: MDHEN, SYDVKM. The CDR3 covers 13 residues. The V segment lost 8 bases and the J segment 2 bases; nucleotides outside the gene matches: 6. The DNA for the CDR3 is TGTGCCAGCCTAGGACTAGTCCCCTACGAGCAGTACTTC. This gives the protein CASLGLVPYEQYF.

V and J are TRBV19 and TRBJ2-7, with 13 bases matching TRBD2. V lost 5 bases and J lost 9; bases outside the gene matches: 7. The CDR3 runs to 14 residues. Germline loops: CDR1 LNHDA, CDR2 SQIVND (reference sequence). The CDR3 DNA sequence: TGTGCCAGTAGTCCCTCGACTAGCGGGAGGTGGCAGTACTTC. Its translation: CASSPSTSGRWQYF.

The gene calls are TRBV6-4 and TRBJ2-6; D unclear. The CDR3 totals 13 residues. The V gene's germline CDR1 is MRHNA and CDR2 SNTAGT. V lost 8 bases, J lost 1 base, and 6 bases lay in between. The CDR3 DNA is TGTGCCAGCGGAGTTTCTGGGGCCAACGTCCTGACTTTC. Translated: CASGVSGANVLTF.

This clone has only one observation. The gene calls are TRBV27 and TRBJ2-2; weak D call: TRBD2 (6 bases). This CDR3 spans 14 amino acids. V shed 6 bases and J shed 4 bases, with 12 bases lying between them. The germline CDR1 and CDR2 sequences are MNHEY and SMNVEV (reference sequence). CDR3 bases: TGTGCCAGCAGGGGGCCCGGGGGCACCGGGGAGCTGTTTTTT. It specifies CASRGPGGTGELFF.

The chain carries TRBV19 and TRBJ1-5; 8 positions agree with TRBD1. With 3 bases clipped from V and 4 bases from J, the junction kept 8 bases outside the gene matches. The CDR3 contains 16 residues. Germline V gene data show CDR1 as LNHDA and CDR2 as SQIVND (reference sequence). The DNA for the CDR3 is TGTGCCAGTAGTATGAGACAGGGGTATTCAAATCAGCCCCAGCATTTT. It is translated as CASSMRQGYSNQPQHF.